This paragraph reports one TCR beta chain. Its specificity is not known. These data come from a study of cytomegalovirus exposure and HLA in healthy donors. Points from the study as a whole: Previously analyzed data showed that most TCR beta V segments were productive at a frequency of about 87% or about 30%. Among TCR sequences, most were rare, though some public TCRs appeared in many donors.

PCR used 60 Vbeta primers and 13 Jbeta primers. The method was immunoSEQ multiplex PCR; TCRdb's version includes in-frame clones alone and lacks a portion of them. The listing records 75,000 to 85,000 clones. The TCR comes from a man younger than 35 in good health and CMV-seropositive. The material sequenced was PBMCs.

The CDR3: CASSFAGALNTEAFF. The CDR3 nucleotides are TGCGCCAGCAGCTTCGCAGGCGCATTGAACACTGAAGCTTTCTTT. This chain links TRBV5-1 with TRBJ1-1; D uncertain. The CDR3 covers 15 residues. Germline assignment: CDR1 SGHRS and CDR2 YFSETQ. Trimming stripped 2 bases from V and 0 bases from J, with 11 bases between.